This TCR beta chain was found in a study of T cell changes during pregnancy in multiple sclerosis. Profiling relied on immunoSEQ multiplex PCR, and the TCRdb table lists in-frame clones only, not all of them. Here the sample spans 30,000 to 40,000 clones, 88% being singletons. V was trimmed by 3 bases and J by 9 bases, leaving 12 bases between them. Germline CDR1 is MGHRA and CDR2 is YSYEKL. The CDR3 is 13 amino acids. The J gene is TRBJ2-1, the V gene TRBV4-1; TRBD1 might be the D (6 bases). The sequence derives from a female donor with multiple sclerosis, enrolled in a pregnancy study. This sample comprised CD8+ T cells from peripheral blood mononuclear cells, obtained in the third trimester of pregnancy. The CDR3 loop is CASSHRYRAEQFF. The CDR3 coding sequence is TGCGCCAGCAGCCATCGATACAGGGCTGAGCAGTTCTTC.